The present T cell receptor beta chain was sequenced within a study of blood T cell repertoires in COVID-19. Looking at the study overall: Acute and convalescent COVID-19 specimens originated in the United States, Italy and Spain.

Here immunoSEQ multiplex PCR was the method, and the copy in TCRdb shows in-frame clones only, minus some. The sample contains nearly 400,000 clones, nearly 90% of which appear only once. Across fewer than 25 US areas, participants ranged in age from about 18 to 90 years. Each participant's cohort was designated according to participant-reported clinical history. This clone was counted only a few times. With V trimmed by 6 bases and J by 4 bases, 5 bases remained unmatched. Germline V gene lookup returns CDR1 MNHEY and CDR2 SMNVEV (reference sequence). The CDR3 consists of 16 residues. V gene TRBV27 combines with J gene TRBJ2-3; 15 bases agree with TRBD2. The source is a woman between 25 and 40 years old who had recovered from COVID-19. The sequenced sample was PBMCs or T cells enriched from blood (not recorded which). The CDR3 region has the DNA TGTGCCAGCAGCTTCGGACTAGCGGGGGGGGCAGATACGCAGTATTTT. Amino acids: CASSFGLAGGADTQYF.